This TCR beta chain comes out of a study of chemoradiotherapy in HPV16-positive cancers. Sequencing used immunoSEQ multiplex PCR; TCRdb keeps in-frame clones, though not all of them. The repertoire includes some 9,700 clones, around four fifths of them detected once, and 9% to 10% sits in the top ten. This CDR3 region has 15 residues. V was clipped by 4 bases and J by 4 bases, with 16 bases between them. Germline V lookup: CDR1 LGHNA, CDR2 YSLEER. In its sample, this clone was seen once. This TCR derives from a human donor with HPV-associated anogenital cancer. This chain uses TRBV4-3 with TRBJ1-2, with D possibly being TRBD1 (5 bases). Collection took place from a patient who underwent chemoradiotherapy. The CDR3 DNA reads as TGCGCCAGCAGCCTCGCCCGGGGCGATGCCTATGGCTACACCTTC. Translated: CASSLARGDAYGYTF.